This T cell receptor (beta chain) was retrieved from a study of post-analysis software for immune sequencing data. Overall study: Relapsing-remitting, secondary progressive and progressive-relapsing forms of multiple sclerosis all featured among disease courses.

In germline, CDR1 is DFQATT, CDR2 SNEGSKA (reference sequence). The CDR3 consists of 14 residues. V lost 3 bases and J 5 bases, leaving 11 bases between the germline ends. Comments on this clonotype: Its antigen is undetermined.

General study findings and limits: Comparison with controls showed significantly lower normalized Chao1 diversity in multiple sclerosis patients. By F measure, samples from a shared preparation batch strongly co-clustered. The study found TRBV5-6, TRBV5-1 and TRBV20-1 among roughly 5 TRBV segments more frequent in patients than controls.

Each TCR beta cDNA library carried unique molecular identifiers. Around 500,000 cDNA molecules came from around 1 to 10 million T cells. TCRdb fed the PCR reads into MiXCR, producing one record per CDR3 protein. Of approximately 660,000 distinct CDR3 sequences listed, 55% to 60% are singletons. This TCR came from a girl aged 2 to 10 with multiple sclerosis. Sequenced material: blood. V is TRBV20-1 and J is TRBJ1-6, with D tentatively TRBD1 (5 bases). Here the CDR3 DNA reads TGCAGTGCTAGGGGGCAATCTGATAATTCACCCCTCCACTTT. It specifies CSARGQSDNSPLHF.